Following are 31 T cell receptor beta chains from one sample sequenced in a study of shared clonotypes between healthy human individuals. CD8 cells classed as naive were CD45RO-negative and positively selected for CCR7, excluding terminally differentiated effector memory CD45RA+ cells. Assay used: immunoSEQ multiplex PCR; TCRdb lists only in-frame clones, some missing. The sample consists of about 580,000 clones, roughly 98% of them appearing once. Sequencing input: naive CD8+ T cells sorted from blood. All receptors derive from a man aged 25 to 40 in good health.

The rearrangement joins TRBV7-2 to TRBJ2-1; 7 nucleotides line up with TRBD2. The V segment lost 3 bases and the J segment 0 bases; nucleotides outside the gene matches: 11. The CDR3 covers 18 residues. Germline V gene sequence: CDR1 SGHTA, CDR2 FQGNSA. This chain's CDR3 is CASSLRASGRSSYNEQFF. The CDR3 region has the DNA TGTGCCAGCAGCTTGAGGGCTAGCGGCCGAAGCTCCTACAATGAGCAGTTCTTC.

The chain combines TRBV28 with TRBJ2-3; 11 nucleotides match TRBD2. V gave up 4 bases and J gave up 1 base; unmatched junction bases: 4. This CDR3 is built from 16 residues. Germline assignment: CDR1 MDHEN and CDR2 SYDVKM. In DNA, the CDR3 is TGTGCCAGCAGTTATGGGACTAGCGGTGGCACAGATACGCAGTATTTT. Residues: CASSYGTSGGTDTQYF.

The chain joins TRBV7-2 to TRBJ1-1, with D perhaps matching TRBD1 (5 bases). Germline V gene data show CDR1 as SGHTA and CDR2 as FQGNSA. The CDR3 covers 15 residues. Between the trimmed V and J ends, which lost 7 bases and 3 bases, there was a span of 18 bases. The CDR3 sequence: CASNPSAGAYTEAFF. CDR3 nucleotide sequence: TGTGCCAGCAACCCCTCCGCCGGGGCATACACTGAAGCTTTCTTT.

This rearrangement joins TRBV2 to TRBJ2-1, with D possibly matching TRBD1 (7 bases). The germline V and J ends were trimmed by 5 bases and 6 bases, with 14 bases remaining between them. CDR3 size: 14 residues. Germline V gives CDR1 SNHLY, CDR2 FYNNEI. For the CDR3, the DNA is TGTGCCAGCAGTTATGGGACAGCGGGCAATGAGCAGTTCTTC. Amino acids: CASSYGTAGNEQFF.

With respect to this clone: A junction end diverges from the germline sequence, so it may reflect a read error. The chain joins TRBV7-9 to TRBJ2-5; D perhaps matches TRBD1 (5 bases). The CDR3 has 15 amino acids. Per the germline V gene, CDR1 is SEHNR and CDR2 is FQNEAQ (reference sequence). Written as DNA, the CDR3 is TGTGCCAGCAGCCTAACAGAGACAGCTCAAGAGCCCCAGTACTTC. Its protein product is CASSLTETAQEPQYF. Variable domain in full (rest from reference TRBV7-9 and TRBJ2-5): DTGVSQNPRHKITKRGQNVTFRCDPISEHNRLYWYRQTLGQGPEFLTYFQNEAQLEKSRLLSDRFSAERPKGSFSTLEIQRTEQGDSAMYLCASSLTETAQEPQYFGPGTRLLVL.

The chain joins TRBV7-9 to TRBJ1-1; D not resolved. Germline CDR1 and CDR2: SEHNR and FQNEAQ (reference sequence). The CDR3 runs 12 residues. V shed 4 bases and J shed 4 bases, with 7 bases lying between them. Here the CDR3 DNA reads TGTGCCAGCAGCTCTTCCCCCACTGAAGCTTTCTTT. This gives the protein CASSSSPTEAFF.

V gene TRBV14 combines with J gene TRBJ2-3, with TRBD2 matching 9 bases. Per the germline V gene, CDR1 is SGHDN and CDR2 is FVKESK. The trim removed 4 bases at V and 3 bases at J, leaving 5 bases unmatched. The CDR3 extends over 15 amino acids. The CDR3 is CASSPRLAVTDTQYF. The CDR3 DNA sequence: TGTGCCAGCAGCCCGAGACTAGCGGTTACAGATACGCAGTATTTT.

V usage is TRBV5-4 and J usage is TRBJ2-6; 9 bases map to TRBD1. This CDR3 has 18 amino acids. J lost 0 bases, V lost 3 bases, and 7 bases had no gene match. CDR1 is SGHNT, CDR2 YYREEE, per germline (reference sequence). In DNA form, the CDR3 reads TGTGCCAGCAGCTCCCGGGACAGGGATGACTCTGGGGCCAACGTCCTGACTTTC. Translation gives CASSSRDRDDSGANVLTF.

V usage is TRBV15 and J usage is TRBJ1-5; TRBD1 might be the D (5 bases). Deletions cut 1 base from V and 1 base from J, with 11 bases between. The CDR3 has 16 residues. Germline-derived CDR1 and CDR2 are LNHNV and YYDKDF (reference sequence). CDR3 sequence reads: CATSRGLGGSNQPQHF. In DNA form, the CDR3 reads TGTGCCACCAGCAGAGGCCTCGGGGGAAGCAATCAGCCCCAGCATTTT.

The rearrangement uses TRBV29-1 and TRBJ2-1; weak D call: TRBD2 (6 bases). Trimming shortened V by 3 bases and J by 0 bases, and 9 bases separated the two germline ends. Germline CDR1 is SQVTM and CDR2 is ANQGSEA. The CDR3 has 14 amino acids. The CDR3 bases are TGCAGCGTTGATTGGGGGGACTCCTACAATGAGCAGTTCTTC. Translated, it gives CSVDWGDSYNEQFF.

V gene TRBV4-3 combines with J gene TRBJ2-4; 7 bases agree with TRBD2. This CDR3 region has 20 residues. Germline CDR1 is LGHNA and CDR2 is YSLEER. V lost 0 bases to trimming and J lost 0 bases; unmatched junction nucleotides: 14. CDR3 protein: CASSQDFGGILGLAKNIQYF. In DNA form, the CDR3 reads TGCGCCAGCAGCCAAGATTTCGGGGGGATTCTCGGATTAGCCAAAAACATTCAGTACTTC.

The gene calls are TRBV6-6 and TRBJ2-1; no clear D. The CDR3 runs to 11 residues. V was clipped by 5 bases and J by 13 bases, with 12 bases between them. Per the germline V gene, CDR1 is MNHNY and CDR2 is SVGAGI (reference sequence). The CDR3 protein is CASSRSDLQFF. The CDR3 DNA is TGTGCCAGCAGTCGATCGGATTTACAGTTCTTC.

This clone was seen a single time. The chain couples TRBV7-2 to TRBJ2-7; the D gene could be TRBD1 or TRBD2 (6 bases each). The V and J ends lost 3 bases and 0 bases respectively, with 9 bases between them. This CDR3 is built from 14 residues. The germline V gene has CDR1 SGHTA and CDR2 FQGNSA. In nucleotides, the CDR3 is TGTGCCAGCAGCTTTGGAGGGGGCTCCTACGAGCAGTACTTC. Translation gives CASSFGGGSYEQYF.

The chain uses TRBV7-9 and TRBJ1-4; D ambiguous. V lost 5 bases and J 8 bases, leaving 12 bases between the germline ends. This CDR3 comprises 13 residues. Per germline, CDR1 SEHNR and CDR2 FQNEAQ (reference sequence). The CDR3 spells CASSISEHEKLFF. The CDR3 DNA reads TGTGCCAGCAGCATCTCCGAACACGAAAAACTGTTTTTT.

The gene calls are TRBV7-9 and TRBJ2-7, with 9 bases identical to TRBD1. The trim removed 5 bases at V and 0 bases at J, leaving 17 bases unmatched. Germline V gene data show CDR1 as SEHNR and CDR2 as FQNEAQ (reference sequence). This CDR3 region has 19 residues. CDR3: CASSPRTGEYLILSYEQYF. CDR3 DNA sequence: TGTGCCAGCAGCCCTCGGACAGGGGAATATTTAATTCTCTCCTACGAGCAGTACTTC.

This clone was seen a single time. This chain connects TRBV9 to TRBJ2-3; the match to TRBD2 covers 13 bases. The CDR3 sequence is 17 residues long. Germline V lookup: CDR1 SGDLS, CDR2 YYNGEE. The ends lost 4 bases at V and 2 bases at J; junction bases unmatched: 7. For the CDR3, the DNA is TGTGCCAGCAGCCTAGGGACTAGCGGGATCTTCACAGATACGCAGTATTTT. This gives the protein CASSLGTSGIFTDTQYF.

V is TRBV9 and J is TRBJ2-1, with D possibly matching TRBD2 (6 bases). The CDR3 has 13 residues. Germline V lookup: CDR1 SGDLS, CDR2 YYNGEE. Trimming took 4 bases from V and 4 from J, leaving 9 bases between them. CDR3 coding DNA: TGTGCCAGCAGCTCCGGGGGTTACAATGAGCAGTTCTTC. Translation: CASSSGGYNEQFF.

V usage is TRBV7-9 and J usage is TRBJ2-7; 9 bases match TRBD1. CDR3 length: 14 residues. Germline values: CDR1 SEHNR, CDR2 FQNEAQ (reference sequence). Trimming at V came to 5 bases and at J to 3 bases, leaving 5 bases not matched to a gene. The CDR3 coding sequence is TGTGCCAGCAGCCCCCGGGACAGGGACTACGAGCAGTACTTC. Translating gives CASSPRDRDYEQYF.

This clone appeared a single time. CDR3 bases: TGCGCCAGCAGCTTGGTGGTAGCCGGGGATGAGCAGTTCTTC. Its translation is CASSLVVAGDEQFF. This chain links TRBV5-1 with TRBJ2-1; D is perhaps TRBD2 (5 bases). Trimming removed 0 bases at V and 8 bases at J, with 12 bases between. Germline CDR1 is SGHRS and CDR2 is YFSETQ. This CDR3 comprises 14 residues. Full variable domain (outside the CDR3, taken from reference TRBV5-1 and TRBJ2-1): KAGVTQTPRYLIKTRGQQVTLSCSPISGHRSVSWYQQTPGQGLQFLFEYFSETQRNKGNFPGRFSGRQFSNSRSEMNVSTLELGDSALYLCASSLVVAGDEQFFGPGTRLTVL.

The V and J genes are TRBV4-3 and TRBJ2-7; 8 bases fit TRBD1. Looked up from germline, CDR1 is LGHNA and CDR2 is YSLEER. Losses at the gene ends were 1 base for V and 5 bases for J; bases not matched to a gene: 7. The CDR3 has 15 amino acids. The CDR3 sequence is CASSQGSGGFDEQYF. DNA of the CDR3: TGCGCCAGCAGCCAAGGCTCAGGGGGCTTCGACGAGCAGTACTTC.

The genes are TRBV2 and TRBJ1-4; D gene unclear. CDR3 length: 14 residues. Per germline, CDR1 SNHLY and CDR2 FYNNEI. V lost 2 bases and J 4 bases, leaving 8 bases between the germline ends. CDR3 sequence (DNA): TGTGCCAGCAGTGAACAGGATGATAATGAAAAACTGTTTTTT. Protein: CASSEQDDNEKLFF.

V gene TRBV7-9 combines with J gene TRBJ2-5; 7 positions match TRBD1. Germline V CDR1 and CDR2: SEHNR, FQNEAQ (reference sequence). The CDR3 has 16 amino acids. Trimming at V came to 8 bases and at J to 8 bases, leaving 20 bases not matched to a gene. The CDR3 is CASGRWGTDPAGTQYF. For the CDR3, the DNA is TGTGCCAGCGGCCGCTGGGGGACAGACCCCGCAGGCACCCAGTACTTC.

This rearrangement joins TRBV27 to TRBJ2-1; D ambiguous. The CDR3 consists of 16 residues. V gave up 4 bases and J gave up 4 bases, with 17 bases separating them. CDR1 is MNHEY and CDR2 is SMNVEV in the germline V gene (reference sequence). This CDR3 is CASSSRIATKYNEQFF. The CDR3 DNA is TGTGCCAGCAGTTCCCGCATAGCAACTAAGTACAATGAGCAGTTCTTC.

The CDR3 nucleotides read TGTGCCAGCACCCCCGGACAGGGAGCCTACGAGCAGTACTTC. As protein: CASTPGQGAYEQYF. The rearrangement joins TRBV28 to TRBJ2-7; 8 bases line up with TRBD1. CDR1 and CDR2 from the germline V gene are MDHEN and SYDVKM. The CDR3 runs to 14 residues. The V and J ends lost 7 bases and 2 bases, in that order; junction bases with no gene match: 7. Supplemented by reference TRBV28 and TRBJ2-7, the full variable domain reads DVKVTQSSRYLVKRTGEKVFLECVQDMDHENMFWYRQDPGLGLRLIYFSYDVKMKEKGDIPEGYSVSREKKERFSLILESASTNQTSMYLCASTPGQGAYEQYFGPGTRLTVT.

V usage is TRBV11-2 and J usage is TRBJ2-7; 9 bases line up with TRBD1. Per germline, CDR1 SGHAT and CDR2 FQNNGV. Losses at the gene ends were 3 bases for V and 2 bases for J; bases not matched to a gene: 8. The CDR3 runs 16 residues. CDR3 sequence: CASSFLSGQGTYEQYF. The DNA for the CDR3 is TGTGCCAGCAGCTTCCTTTCCGGACAGGGGACCTACGAGCAGTACTTC.

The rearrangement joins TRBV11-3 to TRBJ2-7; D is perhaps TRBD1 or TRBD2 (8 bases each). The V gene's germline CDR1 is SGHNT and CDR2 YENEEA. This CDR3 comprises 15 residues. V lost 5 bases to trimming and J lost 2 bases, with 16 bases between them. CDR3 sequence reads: CASSPGGGRTYEQYF. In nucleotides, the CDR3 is TGTGCCAGCAGCCCAGGGGGCGGGAGGACCTACGAGCAGTACTTC.

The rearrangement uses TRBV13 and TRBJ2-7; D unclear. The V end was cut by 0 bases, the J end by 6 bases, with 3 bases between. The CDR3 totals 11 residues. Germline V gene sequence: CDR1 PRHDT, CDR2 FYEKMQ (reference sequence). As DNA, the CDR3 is TGTGCCAGCAGCTTAGGCACCGAGCAGTACTTC. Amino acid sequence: CASSLGTEQYF.

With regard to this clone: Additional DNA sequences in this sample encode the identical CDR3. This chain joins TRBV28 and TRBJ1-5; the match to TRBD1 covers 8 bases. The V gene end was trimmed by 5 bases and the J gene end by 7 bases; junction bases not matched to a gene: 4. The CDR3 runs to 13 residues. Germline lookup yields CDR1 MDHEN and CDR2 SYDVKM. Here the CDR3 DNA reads TGTGCCAGCAGTGGACAGGGCCGCCAGCCCCAGCATTTT. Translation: CASSGQGRQPQHF. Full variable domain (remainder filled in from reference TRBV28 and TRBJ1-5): DVKVTQSSRYLVKRTGEKVFLECVQDMDHENMFWYRQDPGLGLRLIYFSYDVKMKEKGDIPEGYSVSREKKERFSLILESASTNQTSMYLCASSGQGRQPQHFGDGTRLSIL.

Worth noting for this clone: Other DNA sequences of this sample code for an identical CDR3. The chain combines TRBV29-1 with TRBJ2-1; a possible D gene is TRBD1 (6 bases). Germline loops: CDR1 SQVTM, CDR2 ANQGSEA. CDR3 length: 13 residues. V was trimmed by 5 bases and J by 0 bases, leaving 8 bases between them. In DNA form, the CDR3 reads TGCAGCGTTAGAGGGGGCTCCTACAATGAGCAGTTCTTC. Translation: CSVRGGSYNEQFF.

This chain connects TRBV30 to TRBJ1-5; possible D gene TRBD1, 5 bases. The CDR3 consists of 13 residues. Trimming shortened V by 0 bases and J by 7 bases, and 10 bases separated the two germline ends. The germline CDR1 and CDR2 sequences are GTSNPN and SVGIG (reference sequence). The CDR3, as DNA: TGTGCCTGGAGTGTGGGGGGAGGACAGCCCCAGCATTTT. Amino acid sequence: CAWSVGGGQPQHF.

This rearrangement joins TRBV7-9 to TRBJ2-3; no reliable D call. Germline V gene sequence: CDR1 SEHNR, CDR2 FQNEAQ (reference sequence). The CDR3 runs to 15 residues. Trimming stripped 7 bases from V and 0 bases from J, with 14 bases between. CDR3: CASNSIMRSTDTQYF. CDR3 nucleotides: TGTGCCAGCAACTCGATTATGCGGAGCACAGATACGCAGTATTTT.